The clone carrying this T cell receptor (beta chain) has more than one count but fewer than ten. Its antigen remains unknown. The germline V gene has CDR1 DFQATT and CDR2 SNEGSKA (reference sequence). The junction had 8 bases not matched to a gene; V was cut back by 0 bases and J by 9 bases. This CDR3 has 15 amino acids. This sample was included in a study of regulatory T cells in long-lasting Graves disease. Regarding the study as a whole: In persistent patients, shared public clonotypes (under 3,000) outnumbered those in new patients (approximately 940).

The time point denotes: persistent/refractory GD, antithyroid drugs over 5 years with positive TRAb. Generation of the TCR library employed RNA extracted from PBMCs. Patients all came to the study from an endocrinology department in Xi'an, China. The collection involved drawing 7.5 to 9.5 milliliters of peripheral blood into EDTA tubes. HTBI primers from iRepertoire and Arm-PCR of CDR3 regions yielded the TCR beta libraries. In the original analysis: Across all samples, approximately 64 TRBV segments and 15 or so TRBJ segments were identified. TCRdb independently ran MiXCR on the multiplex PCR reads; one entry per CDR3 protein. In this record, the V and J calls reflect TCRdb's handling and not the investigators' own analysis. In the table there are approximately 400,000 distinct CDR3 sequences, 20% to 25% of which are singletons.

The receptor comes from a female donor with Graves disease. V is TRBV20-1 and J is TRBJ2-1; 10 bases match TRBD2. The sample here was peripheral blood mononuclear cells (PBMCs), taken when the disease was refractory, from a patient treated with antithyroid drugs. The CDR3 reads CSARELAGVVGEQFF. In nucleotides, the CDR3 is TGCAGTGCTAGAGAGCTAGCGGGAGTGGTCGGTGAGCAGTTCTTC.